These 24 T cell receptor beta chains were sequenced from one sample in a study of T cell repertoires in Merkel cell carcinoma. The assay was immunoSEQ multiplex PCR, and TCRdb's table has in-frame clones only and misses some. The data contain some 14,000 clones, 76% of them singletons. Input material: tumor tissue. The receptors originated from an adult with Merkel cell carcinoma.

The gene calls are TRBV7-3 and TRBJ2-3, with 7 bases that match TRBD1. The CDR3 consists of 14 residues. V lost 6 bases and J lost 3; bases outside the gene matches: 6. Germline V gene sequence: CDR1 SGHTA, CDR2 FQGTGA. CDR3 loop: CASSQTGVTDTQYF. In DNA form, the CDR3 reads TGTGCCAGCAGTCAAACAGGGGTTACAGATACGCAGTATTTT.

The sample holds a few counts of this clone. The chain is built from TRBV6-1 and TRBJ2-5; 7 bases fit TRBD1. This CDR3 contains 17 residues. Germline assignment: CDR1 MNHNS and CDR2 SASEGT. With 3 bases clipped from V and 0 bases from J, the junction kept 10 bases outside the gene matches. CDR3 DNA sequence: TGTGCCAGCAGTGATCGGGCACAGGGGACCTACCAAGAGACCCAGTACTTC. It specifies CASSDRAQGTYQETQYF.

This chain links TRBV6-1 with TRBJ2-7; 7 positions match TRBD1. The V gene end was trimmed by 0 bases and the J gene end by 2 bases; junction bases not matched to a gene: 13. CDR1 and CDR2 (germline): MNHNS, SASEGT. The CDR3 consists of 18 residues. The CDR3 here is CASSEAHIWDRPTYEQYF. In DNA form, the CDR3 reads TGTGCCAGCAGTGAAGCCCATATCTGGGACAGACCTACCTACGAGCAGTACTTC.

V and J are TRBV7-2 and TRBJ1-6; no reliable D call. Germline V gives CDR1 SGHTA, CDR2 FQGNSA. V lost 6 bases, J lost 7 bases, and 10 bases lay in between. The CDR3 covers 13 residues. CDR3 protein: CASSSFLNSPLHF. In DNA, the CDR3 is TGTGCCAGCAGTTCCTTCCTCAATTCACCCCTCCACTTT.

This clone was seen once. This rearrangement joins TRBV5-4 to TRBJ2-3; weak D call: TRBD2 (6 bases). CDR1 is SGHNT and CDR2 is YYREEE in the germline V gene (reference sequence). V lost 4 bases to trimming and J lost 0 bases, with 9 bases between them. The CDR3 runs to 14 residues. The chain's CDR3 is CASSPTRSTDTQYF. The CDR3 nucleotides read TGTGCCAGCAGCCCGACTAGGAGCACAGATACGCAGTATTTT.

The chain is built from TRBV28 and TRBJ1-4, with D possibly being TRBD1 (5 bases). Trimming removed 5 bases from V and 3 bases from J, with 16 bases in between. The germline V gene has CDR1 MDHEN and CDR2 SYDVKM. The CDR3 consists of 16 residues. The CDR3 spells CASSAAGSTSNEKLFF. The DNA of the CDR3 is TGTGCCAGCAGTGCCGCAGGGTCAACGTCTAATGAAAAACTGTTTTTT.

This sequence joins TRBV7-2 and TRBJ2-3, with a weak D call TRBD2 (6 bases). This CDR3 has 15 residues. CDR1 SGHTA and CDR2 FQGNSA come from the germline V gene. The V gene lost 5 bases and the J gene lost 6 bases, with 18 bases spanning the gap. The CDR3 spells CASSPQGGLWDTQYF. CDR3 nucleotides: TGTGCCAGCAGCCCCCAGGGAGGCCTATGGGATACGCAGTATTTT.

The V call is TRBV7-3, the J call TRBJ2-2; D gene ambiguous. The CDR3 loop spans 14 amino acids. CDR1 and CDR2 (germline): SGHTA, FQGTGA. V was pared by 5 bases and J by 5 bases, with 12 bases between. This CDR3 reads CASSLRPDTGELFF. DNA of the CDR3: TGTGCCAGCAGCCTCCGCCCGGATACCGGGGAGCTGTTTTTT.

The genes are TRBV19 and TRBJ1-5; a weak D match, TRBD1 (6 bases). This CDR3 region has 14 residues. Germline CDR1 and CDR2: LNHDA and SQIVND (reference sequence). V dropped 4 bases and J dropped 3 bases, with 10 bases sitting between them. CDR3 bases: TGTGCCAGTAGTACTGGACAGCTCAATCAGCCCCAGCATTTT. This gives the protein CASSTGQLNQPQHF.

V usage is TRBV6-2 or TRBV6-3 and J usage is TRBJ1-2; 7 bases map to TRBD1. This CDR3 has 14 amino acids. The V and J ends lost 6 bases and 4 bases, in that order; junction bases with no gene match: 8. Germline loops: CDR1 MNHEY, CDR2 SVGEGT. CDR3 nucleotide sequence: TGTGCCAGCAGCATAGACAGGGCTGCCTATGGCTACACCTTC. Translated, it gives CASSIDRAAYGYTF.

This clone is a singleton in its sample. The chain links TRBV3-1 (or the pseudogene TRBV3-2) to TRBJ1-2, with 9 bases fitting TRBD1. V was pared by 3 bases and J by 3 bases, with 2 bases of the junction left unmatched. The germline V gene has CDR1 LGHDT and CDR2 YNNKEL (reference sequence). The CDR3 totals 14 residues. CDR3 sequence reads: CASSHRQGDYGYTF. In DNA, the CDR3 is TGTGCCAGCAGCCATCGACAGGGGGACTATGGCTACACCTTC.

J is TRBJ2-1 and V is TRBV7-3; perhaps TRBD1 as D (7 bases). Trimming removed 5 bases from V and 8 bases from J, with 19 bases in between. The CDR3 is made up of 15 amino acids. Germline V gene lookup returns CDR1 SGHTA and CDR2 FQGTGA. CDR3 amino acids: CASSRGTAESDEQFF. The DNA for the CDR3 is TGTGCCAGCAGCCGCGGGACAGCTGAGAGCGATGAGCAGTTCTTC.

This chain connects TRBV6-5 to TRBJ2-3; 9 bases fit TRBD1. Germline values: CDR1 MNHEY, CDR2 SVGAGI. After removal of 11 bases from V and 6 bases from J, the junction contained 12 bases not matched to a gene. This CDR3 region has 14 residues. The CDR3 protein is CACMAGQGSDTQYF. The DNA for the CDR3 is TGTGCCTGTATGGCGGGACAGGGTTCGGATACGCAGTATTTT.

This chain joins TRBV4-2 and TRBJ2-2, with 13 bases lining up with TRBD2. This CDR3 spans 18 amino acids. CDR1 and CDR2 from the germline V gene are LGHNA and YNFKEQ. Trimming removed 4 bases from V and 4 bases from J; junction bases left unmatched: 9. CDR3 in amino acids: CASSPRTSGSSGTGELFF. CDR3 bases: TGTGCCAGCAGCCCACGGACTAGCGGGAGCTCCGGCACCGGGGAGCTGTTTTTT.

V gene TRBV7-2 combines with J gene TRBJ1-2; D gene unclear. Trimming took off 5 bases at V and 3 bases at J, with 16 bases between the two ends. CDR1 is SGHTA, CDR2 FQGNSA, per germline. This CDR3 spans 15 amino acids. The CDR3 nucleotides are TGTGCCAGCAGCCCCCGGCCGAAAAGTGACTATGGCTACACCTTC. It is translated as CASSPRPKSDYGYTF.

CDR3 region: CASSQRQSLYGYTF. CDR3 DNA: TGTGCCAGCAGCCAGAGACAGAGCCTCTATGGCTACACCTTC. The gene calls are TRBV3-1 (or the pseudogene TRBV3-2) and TRBJ1-2; D possibly corresponds to TRBD1 (5 bases). The CDR3 loop spans 14 amino acids. Germline lookup yields CDR1 LGHDT and CDR2 YNNKEL (reference sequence). Trimming left V 3 bases short and J 4 bases short, with 12 bases between.

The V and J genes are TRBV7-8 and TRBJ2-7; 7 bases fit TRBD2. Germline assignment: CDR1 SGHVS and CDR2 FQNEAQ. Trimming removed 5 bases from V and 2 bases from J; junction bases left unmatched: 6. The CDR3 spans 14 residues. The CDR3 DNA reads TGTGCCAGCAGCCCACGGGACTACCCCTACGAGCAGTACTTC. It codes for CASSPRDYPYEQYF.

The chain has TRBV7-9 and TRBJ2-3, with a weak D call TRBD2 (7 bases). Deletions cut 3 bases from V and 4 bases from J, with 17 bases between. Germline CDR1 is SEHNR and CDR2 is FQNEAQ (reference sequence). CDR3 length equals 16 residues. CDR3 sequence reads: CASSFPEGGGADTQYF. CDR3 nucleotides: TGTGCCAGCAGCTTCCCTGAGGGCGGGGGCGCAGATACGCAGTATTTT.

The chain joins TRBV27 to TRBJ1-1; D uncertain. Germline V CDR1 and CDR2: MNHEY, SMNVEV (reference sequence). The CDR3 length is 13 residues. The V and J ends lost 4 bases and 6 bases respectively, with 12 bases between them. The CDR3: CASSSSGRPEAFF. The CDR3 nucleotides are TGTGCCAGCAGTTCATCAGGACGGCCTGAAGCTTTCTTT.

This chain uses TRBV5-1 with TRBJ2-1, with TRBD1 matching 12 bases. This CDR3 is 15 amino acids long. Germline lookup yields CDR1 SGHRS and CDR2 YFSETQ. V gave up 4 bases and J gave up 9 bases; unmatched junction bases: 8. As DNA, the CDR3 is TGCGCCAGCAGCCCCGCGGGACAGGGGGCGCGTGAGCAGTTCTTC. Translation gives CASSPAGQGAREQFF.

The CDR3 DNA reads TGTGCCAGCAGTTACTCCTTCATTCGGGACAATGAGCAGTTCTTC. This sequence encodes CASSYSFIRDNEQFF. This sequence joins TRBV6-2 or TRBV6-3 and TRBJ2-1; no reliable D call. The CDR3 length is 15 residues. V was clipped by 0 bases and J by 5 bases, with 11 bases between them. Per germline, CDR1 MNHEY and CDR2 SVGEGT.

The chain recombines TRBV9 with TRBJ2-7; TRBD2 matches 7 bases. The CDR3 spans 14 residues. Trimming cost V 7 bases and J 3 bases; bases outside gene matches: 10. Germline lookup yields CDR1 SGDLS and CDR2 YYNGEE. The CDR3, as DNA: TGTGCCAGCTCCCCCCCGTCGGGGGGCTACGAGCAGTACTTC. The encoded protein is CASSPPSGGYEQYF.

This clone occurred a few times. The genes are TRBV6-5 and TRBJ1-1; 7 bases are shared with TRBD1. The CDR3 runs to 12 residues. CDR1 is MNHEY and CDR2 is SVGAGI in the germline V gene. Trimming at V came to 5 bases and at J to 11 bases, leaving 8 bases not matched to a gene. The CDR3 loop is CASSTGDWRAFF. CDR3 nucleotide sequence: TGTGCCAGCAGTACAGGGGATTGGCGGGCTTTCTTT.

CDR3: CASSNRGVGNTEAFF. In DNA form, the CDR3 reads TGTGCCAGCAGCAACCGTGGGGTCGGGAACACTGAAGCTTTCTTT. J is TRBJ1-1 and V is TRBV7-2; D gene unclear. This CDR3 spans 15 amino acids. Germline V gene data show CDR1 as SGHTA and CDR2 as FQGNSA. Deletions cut 5 bases from V and 1 base from J, with 14 bases between.